The present entry profiles one TCR beta chain with its context. The sample comes from a study of control samples from healthy donors and cancer patients. Method: immunoSEQ multiplex PCR; TCRdb's copy keeps in-frame clones and lacks some. Of around 94,000 clones in the sample, just over 90% were seen once. The germline gives CDR1 SGHVS, CDR2 FQNEAQ. With 5 bases removed from V and 4 bases from J, the gap between germline ends came to 20 bases. This CDR3 is built from 17 residues. This clonotype originated in a woman between 18 and 30 years old in good health. The V gene is TRBV7-8, the J gene TRBJ1-4; the D gene is possibly TRBD1 (5 bases). Material: blood. CDR3 sequence reads: CASSREPPGRGNEKLFF. DNA for the CDR3: TGTGCCAGCAGCCGCGAGCCCCCGGGACGGGGTAATGAAAAACTGTTTTTT.